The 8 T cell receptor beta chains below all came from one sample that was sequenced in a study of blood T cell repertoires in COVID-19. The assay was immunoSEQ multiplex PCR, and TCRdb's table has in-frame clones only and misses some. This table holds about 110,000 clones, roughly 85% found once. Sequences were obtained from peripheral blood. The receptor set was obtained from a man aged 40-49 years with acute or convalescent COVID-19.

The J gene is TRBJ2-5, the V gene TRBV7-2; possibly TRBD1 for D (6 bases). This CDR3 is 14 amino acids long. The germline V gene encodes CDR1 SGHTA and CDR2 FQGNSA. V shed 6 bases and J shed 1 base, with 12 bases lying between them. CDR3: CASRTGSGQETQYF. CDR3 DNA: TGTGCCAGCAGAACAGGGTCGGGCCAAGAGACCCAGTACTTC.

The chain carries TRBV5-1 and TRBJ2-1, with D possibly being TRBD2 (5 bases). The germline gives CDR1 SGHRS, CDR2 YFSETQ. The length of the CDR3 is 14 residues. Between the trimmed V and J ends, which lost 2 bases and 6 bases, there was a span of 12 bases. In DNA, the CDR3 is TGCGCCAGCAGCTTTTTGGTAGGAGGCAATGAGCAGTTCTTC. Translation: CASSFLVGGNEQFF.

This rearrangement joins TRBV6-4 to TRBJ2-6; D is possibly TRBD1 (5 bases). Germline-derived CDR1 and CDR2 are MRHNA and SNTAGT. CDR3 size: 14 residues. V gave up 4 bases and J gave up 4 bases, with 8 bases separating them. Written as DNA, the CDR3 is TGTGCCAGCAGTGCAGGGCTCGGGGCCAACGTCCTGACTTTC. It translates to CASSAGLGANVLTF.

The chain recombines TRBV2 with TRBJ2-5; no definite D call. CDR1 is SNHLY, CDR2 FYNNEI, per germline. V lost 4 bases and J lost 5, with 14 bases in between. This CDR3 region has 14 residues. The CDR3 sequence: CASSVFEVGETQYF. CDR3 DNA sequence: TGTGCCAGCAGTGTGTTCGAGGTCGGGGAGACCCAGTACTTC.

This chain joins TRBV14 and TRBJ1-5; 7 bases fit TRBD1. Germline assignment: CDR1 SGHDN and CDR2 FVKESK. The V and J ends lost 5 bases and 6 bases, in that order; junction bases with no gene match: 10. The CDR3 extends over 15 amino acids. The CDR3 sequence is CASSSRQGRSQPQHF. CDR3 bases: TGTGCCAGCAGCTCCCGACAGGGTAGAAGTCAGCCCCAGCATTTT.

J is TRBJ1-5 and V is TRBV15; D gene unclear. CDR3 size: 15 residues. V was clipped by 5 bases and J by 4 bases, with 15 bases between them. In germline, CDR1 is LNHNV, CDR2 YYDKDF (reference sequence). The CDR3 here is CATSGSGMGNQPQHF. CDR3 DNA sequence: TGTGCCACCAGCGGCTCGGGGATGGGTAATCAGCCCCAGCATTTT.

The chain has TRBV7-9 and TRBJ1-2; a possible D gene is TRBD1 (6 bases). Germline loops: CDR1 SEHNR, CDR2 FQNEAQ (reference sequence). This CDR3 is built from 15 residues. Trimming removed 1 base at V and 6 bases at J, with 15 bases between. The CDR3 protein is CASSLGGAGDHGYTF. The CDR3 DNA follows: TGTGCCAGCAGCTTAGGAGGGGCAGGGGATCATGGCTACACCTTC.

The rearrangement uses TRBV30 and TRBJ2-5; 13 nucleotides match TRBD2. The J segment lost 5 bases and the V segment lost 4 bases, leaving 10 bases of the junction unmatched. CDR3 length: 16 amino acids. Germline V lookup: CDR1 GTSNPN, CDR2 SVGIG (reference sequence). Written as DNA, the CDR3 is TGTGCCTGGACGTACGGCGGACTAGCGGGAGCTGAGACCCAGTACTTC. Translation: CAWTYGGLAGAETQYF.